These T cell receptor beta chains were read from a single sample in a study of blood T cell repertoires in COVID-19. Libraries were prepared by immunoSEQ multiplex PCR; TCRdb keeps only in-frame clonotypes and omits some of them. The table shows roughly 160,000 clones, with 60% to 85% occurring only once. Sequencing was carried out using peripheral blood. The origin of the receptors is a woman aged 55-75 years with COVID-19, enrolled during active disease. CDR3s include the opening cysteine and the closing phenylalanine or tryptophan. Each record gives: V gene, D gene, clone size, J gene, CDR3 protein, CDR3 DNA. A D gene is named only where the DNA matches it firmly. Part of the rows lack a size; the others show once, few, many or a class for expanded clones.

v_gene: TRBV23-1
d_gene: .
abundance: once
j_gene: TRBJ1-1
CDR3aa: CASSQPLDPRDYYTEAFF
CDR3nt: TGCGCCAGCAGTCAACCATTAGACCCCCGGGACTACTACACTGAAGCTTTCTTT

v_gene: TRBV30
d_gene: TRBD2
abundance: .
j_gene: TRBJ2-7
CDR3aa: CAWMRWNSGSSEQYF
CDR3nt: TGTGCCTGGATGAGATGGAATAGCGGGAGCTCGGAGCAGTACTTC

v_gene: TRBV9
d_gene: .
abundance: few
j_gene: TRBJ1-2
CDR3aa: CASSAGGAGRGYTF
CDR3nt: TGTGCCAGCAGCGCGGGGGGAGCAGGGCGAGGCTACACCTTC

v_gene: TRBV2
d_gene: .
abundance: .
j_gene: TRBJ1-4
CDR3aa: CASSDSAWQGEEKLFF
CDR3nt: TGTGCCAGCAGTGATTCCGCTTGGCAGGGCGAGGAAAAACTGTTTTTT

v_gene: TRBV10-2
d_gene: TRBD2
abundance: .
j_gene: TRBJ2-1
CDR3aa: CAGSGSGGPGEQFF
CDR3nt: TGCGCCGGGAGTGGGAGCGGGGGGCCAGGTGAGCAGTTCTTC

v_gene: TRBV19
d_gene: TRBD2
abundance: once
j_gene: TRBJ2-3
CDR3aa: CASSIMTSGTDTQYF
CDR3nt: TGTGCCAGTAGTATAATGACTAGCGGCACAGATACGCAGTATTTT

v_gene: TRBV6-6
d_gene: TRBD2
abundance: .
j_gene: TRBJ2-1
CDR3aa: CASSLLAGSLNEQFF
CDR3nt: TGTGCCAGCAGTTTATTAGCGGGGAGCCTCAATGAGCAGTTCTTC

v_gene: TRBV5-4
d_gene: .
abundance: .
j_gene: TRBJ2-3
CDR3aa: CASATTGTDTQYF
CDR3nt: TGTGCCAGCGCCACGACAGGAACAGATACGCAGTATTTT

v_gene: TRBV5-4
d_gene: TRBD1
abundance: .
j_gene: TRBJ1-5
CDR3aa: CASSRDRGDNQPQHF
CDR3nt: TGTGCCAGCAGCAGGGACAGGGGGGACAATCAGCCCCAGCATTTT

v_gene: TRBV5-4
d_gene: TRBD2
abundance: .
j_gene: TRBJ2-1
CDR3aa: CASSFSDTSGRGEQFF
CDR3nt: TGTGCCAGCAGCTTTAGTGATACTAGCGGGAGGGGTGAGCAGTTCTTC

v_gene: TRBV9
d_gene: TRBD2
abundance: .
j_gene: TRBJ2-1
CDR3aa: CASSVGGTSSNEQFF
CDR3nt: TGTGCCAGCAGCGTAGGAGGGACTAGCAGCAATGAGCAGTTCTTC

v_gene: TRBV6-6
d_gene: .
abundance: .
j_gene: TRBJ1-2
CDR3aa: CASSPGTYGYTF
CDR3nt: TGTGCCAGCAGTCCCGGGACATATGGCTACACCTTC

v_gene: TRBV7-9
d_gene: TRBD1
abundance: .
j_gene: TRBJ2-2
CDR3aa: CASRDRDRVDTGELFF
CDR3nt: TGTGCCAGCAGGGACCGGGACAGGGTAGATACCGGGGAGCTGTTTTTT

v_gene: TRBV5-1
d_gene: TRBD2
abundance: few
j_gene: TRBJ2-3
CDR3aa: CASSVALAESTDTQYF
CDR3nt: TGCGCCAGCAGCGTGGCCCTAGCGGAAAGCACAGATACGCAGTATTTT

v_gene: TRBV6-1
d_gene: .
abundance: .
j_gene: TRBJ1-5
CDR3aa: CASSESGNQPQHF
CDR3nt: TGTGCCAGCAGTGAATCGGGTAATCAGCCCCAGCATTTT

v_gene: TRBV5-1
d_gene: .
abundance: few
j_gene: TRBJ2-1
CDR3aa: CASSSTVQGPYNEQFF
CDR3nt: TGCGCCAGCAGCTCCACTGTCCAGGGCCCATACAATGAGCAGTTCTTC

v_gene: TRBV28
d_gene: .
abundance: .
j_gene: TRBJ2-7
CDR3aa: CASSLPHRDEQYF
CDR3nt: TGTGCCAGCAGTCTCCCCCACAGGGACGAGCAGTACTTC

v_gene: TRBV6-6
d_gene: TRBD2
abundance: .
j_gene: TRBJ2-7
CDR3aa: CASRLGLADSYEQYF
CDR3nt: TGTGCCAGCAGACTTGGACTAGCGGACTCCTACGAGCAGTACTTC

v_gene: TRBV5-1
d_gene: .
abundance: .
j_gene: TRBJ2-3
CDR3aa: CASSFRAGTDTQYF
CDR3nt: TGCGCCAGCAGCTTCAGGGCGGGCACAGATACGCAGTATTTT

v_gene: TRBV2
d_gene: TRBD1
abundance: .
j_gene: TRBJ1-1
CDR3aa: CASRGTGVNTEAFF
CDR3nt: TGTGCCAGCAGGGGAACAGGGGTGAACACTGAAGCTTTCTTT

v_gene: TRBV19
d_gene: .
abundance: .
j_gene: TRBJ1-5
CDR3aa: CASRDEDSYSNQPQHF
CDR3nt: TGTGCCAGTAGGGACGAGGACAGTTATAGCAATCAGCCCCAGCATTTT

v_gene: TRBV7-3
d_gene: TRBD2
abundance: few
j_gene: TRBJ2-2
CDR3aa: CASSLSGRPTGELFF
CDR3nt: TGTGCCAGCAGCTTAAGCGGGAGGCCCACCGGGGAGCTGTTTTTT

v_gene: TRBV6-2/TRBV6-3
d_gene: TRBD2
abundance: .
j_gene: TRBJ2-7
CDR3aa: CASSYRSGRIRGGVNEQYF
CDR3nt: TGTGCCAGCAGTTACAGAAGCGGGAGAATACGGGGAGGTGTGAACGAGCAGTACTTC

v_gene: TRBV11-2
d_gene: .
abundance: .
j_gene: TRBJ1-5
CDR3aa: CASSHPGNNQPQHF
CDR3nt: TGTGCCAGCAGCCACCCAGGGAACAATCAGCCCCAGCATTTT

v_gene: TRBV19
d_gene: .
abundance: .
j_gene: TRBJ1-3
CDR3aa: CATEPTISSGNTIYF
CDR3nt: TGTGCCACCGAACCCACCATTAGCTCTGGAAACACCATATATTTT

v_gene: TRBV7-9
d_gene: TRBD2
abundance: .
j_gene: TRBJ2-3
CDR3aa: CASSPRGGSGPTDTQYF
CDR3nt: TGTGCCAGCAGCCCCCGGGGGGGTAGCGGGCCCACAGATACGCAGTATTTT

v_gene: TRBV7-3
d_gene: .
abundance: .
j_gene: TRBJ2-1
CDR3aa: CASSLRRLVYEQFF
CDR3nt: TGTGCCAGCAGCTTAAGGAGATTAGTCTATGAGCAGTTCTTC

v_gene: TRBV29-1
d_gene: TRBD2
abundance: once
j_gene: TRBJ2-1
CDR3aa: CSVEDLIGGLAFYNEQFF
CDR3nt: TGCAGCGTTGAAGATCTGATCGGGGGACTAGCGTTCTACAATGAGCAGTTCTTC

v_gene: TRBV9
d_gene: .
abundance: .
j_gene: TRBJ1-2
CDR3aa: CASSVEGLYGYTF
CDR3nt: TGTGCCAGCAGCGTAGAGGGACTATATGGCTACACCTTC

v_gene: TRBV2
d_gene: TRBD2
abundance: once
j_gene: TRBJ2-2
CDR3aa: CASSRLAGGTGELFF
CDR3nt: TGTGCCAGCAGCAGACTAGCGGGGGGGACCGGGGAGCTGTTTTTT

v_gene: TRBV29-1
d_gene: .
abundance: .
j_gene: TRBJ2-2
CDR3aa: CSVTTRGHQAGELFF
CDR3nt: TGCAGCGTAACCACACGGGGACACCAAGCCGGGGAGCTGTTTTTT

v_gene: TRBV5-1
d_gene: TRBD2
abundance: .
j_gene: TRBJ2-3
CDR3aa: CASSLGHSGRGTDTQYF
CDR3nt: TGCGCCAGCAGCTTGGGCCATAGCGGGAGGGGCACAGATACGCAGTATTTT

v_gene: TRBV11-2
d_gene: .
abundance: few
j_gene: TRBJ1-4
CDR3aa: CASSLDSTKLFF
CDR3nt: TGTGCCAGCAGCTTAGATAGTACAAAACTGTTTTTT

v_gene: TRBV5-6
d_gene: .
abundance: .
j_gene: TRBJ2-3
CDR3aa: CASSLEENADTQYF
CDR3nt: TGTGCCAGCAGCTTGGAGGAGAACGCAGATACGCAGTATTTT

v_gene: TRBV5-1
d_gene: .
abundance: .
j_gene: TRBJ1-1
CDR3aa: CASSLAGTMNTEAFF
CDR3nt: TGCGCCAGCAGCTTGGCCGGGACAATGAACACTGAAGCTTTCTTT

v_gene: TRBV7-2
d_gene: .
abundance: once
j_gene: TRBJ2-3
CDR3aa: CASSSRRDTQYF
CDR3nt: TGTGCCAGCAGCTCGAGAAGAGATACGCAGTATTTT

v_gene: TRBV4-2
d_gene: TRBD1
abundance: .
j_gene: TRBJ1-6
CDR3aa: CASSQERPQGLSSYNSPLHF
CDR3nt: TGTGCCAGCAGCCAGGAGAGGCCACAGGGGTTGAGCTCCTATAATTCACCCCTCCACTTT

v_gene: TRBV12-5
d_gene: .
abundance: .
j_gene: TRBJ2-1
CDR3aa: CASGLSAYNEQFF
CDR3nt: TGTGCTAGTGGTTTGTCCGCCTACAATGAGCAGTTCTTC

v_gene: TRBV19
d_gene: .
abundance: .
j_gene: TRBJ2-3
CDR3aa: CASSIGGLDTQYF
CDR3nt: TGTGCCAGTAGTATCGGGGGGCTGGATACGCAGTATTTT

v_gene: TRBV27
d_gene: .
abundance: .
j_gene: TRBJ2-7
CDR3aa: CASSLGPGQTYEQYF
CDR3nt: TGTGCCAGCAGTTTAGGTCCCGGACAGACCTACGAGCAGTACTTC

v_gene: TRBV25-1
d_gene: TRBD2
abundance: .
j_gene: TRBJ2-1
CDR3aa: CASSDLGLGGLVF
CDR3nt: TGTGCCAGCAGTGACCTCGGACTAGGCGGGTTGGTCTTC

v_gene: TRBV6-5
d_gene: .
abundance: once
j_gene: TRBJ2-7
CDR3aa: CASSYGVAGNEQYF
CDR3nt: TGTGCCAGCAGTTATGGGGTGGCCGGGAACGAGCAGTACTTC

v_gene: TRBV5-1
d_gene: TRBD2
abundance: .
j_gene: TRBJ2-2
CDR3aa: CASSFLAGGNTGELFF
CDR3nt: TGCGCCAGCAGCTTTCTGGCGGGGGGGAACACCGGGGAGCTGTTTTTT

v_gene: TRBV7-6
d_gene: .
abundance: .
j_gene: TRBJ2-7
CDR3aa: CASSLALADSPYEQYF
CDR3nt: TGTGCCAGCAGCTTAGCCCTAGCGGACAGCCCCTACGAGCAGTACTTC

v_gene: TRBV19
d_gene: TRBD1
abundance: .
j_gene: TRBJ2-5
CDR3aa: CASSLNRGAVKETQYF
CDR3nt: TGTGCCAGTAGTCTAAACAGGGGGGCGGTTAAAGAGACCCAGTACTTC

v_gene: TRBV5-1
d_gene: .
abundance: .
j_gene: TRBJ2-3
CDR3aa: CASSLATDSSTDTQYF
CDR3nt: TGCGCCAGCAGCTTGGCGACAGACAGTAGCACAGATACGCAGTATTTT

v_gene: TRBV4-2
d_gene: .
abundance: .
j_gene: TRBJ2-7
CDR3aa: CASSQELASSYEQYF
CDR3nt: TGTGCCAGCAGCCAAGAGCTTGCCAGCTCCTACGAGCAGTACTTC

v_gene: TRBV9
d_gene: .
abundance: few
j_gene: TRBJ1-1
CDR3aa: CASSVVVQGATMNTEAFF
CDR3nt: TGTGCCAGCAGCGTAGTGGTCCAAGGGGCCACAATGAACACTGAAGCTTTCTTT

v_gene: TRBV3-1/TRBV3-2
d_gene: .
abundance: once
j_gene: TRBJ1-2
CDR3aa: CASSQDAAGAYGYTF
CDR3nt: TGTGCCAGCAGCCAAGATGCGGCGGGTGCCTATGGCTACACCTTC

v_gene: TRBV5-1
d_gene: .
abundance: .
j_gene: TRBJ1-4
CDR3aa: CASSLVARTGEKLFF
CDR3nt: TGCGCCAGCAGCCTGGTAGCTAGGACGGGGGAAAAACTGTTTTTT

v_gene: TRBV7-9
d_gene: .
abundance: .
j_gene: TRBJ2-1
CDR3aa: CASSWPAARYNEQFF
CDR3nt: TGTGCCAGCAGCTGGCCCGCTGCCCGTTACAATGAGCAGTTCTTC

v_gene: TRBV4-3
d_gene: TRBD2
abundance: .
j_gene: TRBJ2-1
CDR3aa: CASSQETSGFYNEQFF
CDR3nt: TGCGCCAGCAGCCAGGAAACTAGCGGGTTCTACAATGAGCAGTTCTTC

v_gene: TRBV5-4
d_gene: TRBD1
abundance: .
j_gene: TRBJ1-2
CDR3aa: CASSSRQGANGYTF
CDR3nt: TGTGCCAGCAGCTCACGACAGGGGGCTAATGGCTACACCTTC

v_gene: TRBV18
d_gene: TRBD2
abundance: few
j_gene: TRBJ2-5
CDR3aa: CASSPFRTSGKSLGETQYF
CDR3nt: TGTGCCAGCTCACCCTTCAGAACTAGCGGGAAATCACTTGGAGAGACCCAGTACTTC

v_gene: TRBV6-6
d_gene: TRBD2
abundance: .
j_gene: TRBJ2-7
CDR3aa: CASSSGLAFTYEQYF
CDR3nt: TGTGCCAGCAGTTCGGGACTAGCGTTTACCTACGAGCAGTACTTC